The 32 T cell receptor beta chains given below trace back to one sample, sequenced in a study of sequential checkpoint blockade in melanoma. This sample's treatment: randomized to nivolumab then ipilimumab (arm A) or the reverse (arm B). The assay was immunoSEQ multiplex PCR, and TCRdb's table has in-frame clones only and misses some. This table holds some 30,000 clones, 82% found once. Sequencing was performed on CD8+ T cells sorted from blood (inferred from file names), taken from a patient given nivolumab and ipilimumab in sequence. These receptors came from a human donor with melanoma.

V gene TRBV7-2 combines with J gene TRBJ2-5; maybe TRBD1 (6 bases). The CDR3 is 16 residues long. Germline-derived CDR1 and CDR2 are SGHTA and FQGNSA. V was cut by 1 base and J by 5 bases, with 17 bases left in between. As DNA, the CDR3 is TGTGCCAGCAGCTTAGGAGGGACACCCTTAAGCGAGACCCAGTACTTC. Its translation is CASSLGGTPLSETQYF.

This clone was counted only a few times. V and J are TRBV9 and TRBJ2-7; 8 positions agree with TRBD1. The CDR3 sequence is 19 residues long. The germline gives CDR1 SGDLS, CDR2 YYNGEE. V was clipped by 4 bases and J by 3 bases; unmatched bases: 21. The CDR3 loop is CASSPSPDRAGIFGYEQYF. The CDR3 nucleotides read TGTGCCAGCAGCCCGTCGCCGGACAGGGCGGGTATCTTTGGCTACGAGCAGTACTTC.

V is TRBV23-1 and J is TRBJ2-6; tentatively, D is TRBD1 (6 bases). TRBV23-1 is filed as an ORF, its function uncertain. Trimming pared 0 bases from V and 0 bases from J, leaving 12 bases between. The CDR3 extends over 18 amino acids. The CDR3 reads CASSQSAADSSGANVLTF. DNA of the CDR3: TGCGCCAGCAGTCAATCGGCGGCGGACAGCTCTGGGGCCAACGTCCTGACTTTC.

DNA of the CDR3: TGTGCCAGCAGCGGAAGGAGGGATACGCAGTATTTT. Encoded protein: CASSGRRDTQYF. V gene TRBV9 combines with J gene TRBJ2-3; TRBD2 is a possible D gene (5 bases). This CDR3 region has 12 residues. The V and J ends lost 3 bases and 6 bases respectively, with 8 bases between them. The germline CDR1 and CDR2 sequences are SGDLS and YYNGEE.

The chain couples TRBV6-1 to TRBJ2-7, with 7 bases aligning to TRBD2. The CDR3 extends over 15 amino acids. In germline, CDR1 is MNHNS, CDR2 SASEGT. The V gene end was trimmed by 3 bases and the J gene end by 2 bases; junction bases not matched to a gene: 7. The CDR3 DNA reads as TGTGCCAGCAGTGAGATGGCTAGCGGTACCTACGAGCAGTACTTC. It translates to CASSEMASGTYEQYF.

The table lists this clone with a few counts. V is TRBV5-1 and J is TRBJ1-1; 7 bases map to TRBD1. Germline lookup yields CDR1 SGHRS and CDR2 YFSETQ. The CDR3 runs to 13 residues. V lost 4 bases to trimming and J lost 8 bases; unmatched junction nucleotides: 8. CDR3 amino acids: CASSPWTGLEAFF. In DNA, the CDR3 is TGCGCCAGCAGCCCTTGGACAGGCTTGGAAGCTTTCTTT. Combining the CDR3 with reference TRBV5-1 and TRBJ1-1 gives the whole variable domain KAGVTQTPRYLIKTRGQQVTLSCSPISGHRSVSWYQQTPGQGLQFLFEYFSETQRNKGNFPGRFSGRQFSNSRSEMNVSTLELGDSALYLCASSPWTGLEAFFGQGTRLTVV.

This clone was detected only once. V gene TRBV19 combines with J gene TRBJ1-2, with 11 bases lining up with TRBD1. The germline V gene has CDR1 LNHDA and CDR2 SQIVND (reference sequence). This CDR3 is built from 15 residues. Germline trimming cut 5 bases from V and 3 bases from J; bases unmatched to any gene: 5. CDR3 coding DNA: TGTGCCAGTAGTCCCTGGACAGGGGGCTACTATGGCTACACCTTC. Translating gives CASSPWTGGYYGYTF.

This clone appeared a single time. CDR3 amino acids: CASSSRTVRDNEQFF. The CDR3 DNA reads as TGTGCCAGCAGTTCCCGGACTGTACGGGACAATGAGCAGTTCTTC. The chain couples TRBV27 to TRBJ2-1, with D possibly TRBD2 on 5 matching bases. This CDR3 comprises 15 residues. Trimming shortened V by 4 bases and J by 5 bases, and 15 bases separated the two germline ends. The germline gives CDR1 MNHEY, CDR2 SMNVEV (reference sequence).

The V call is TRBV9, the J call TRBJ2-7, with a tentative D call TRBD1 (5 bases). The CDR3 has 12 residues. CDR1 is SGDLS, CDR2 YYNGEE, per germline. Trimming left V 5 bases short and J 3 bases short, with 9 bases between. The CDR3 sequence: CASSDDSYEQYF. The CDR3 nucleotides read TGTGCCAGCAGTGATGACAGCTACGAGCAGTACTTC.

V usage is TRBV7-9 and J usage is TRBJ2-7, with no clear D. With 1 base removed from V and 4 bases from J, the gap between germline ends came to 5 bases. The CDR3 length is 12 residues. In germline, CDR1 is SEHNR, CDR2 FQNEAQ (reference sequence). This CDR3 is CASSLGQYEQYF. The CDR3 coding sequence is TGTGCCAGCAGCTTAGGCCAGTACGAGCAGTACTTC.

The rearrangement joins TRBV9 to TRBJ2-1, with TRBD2 matching over 7 bases. This CDR3 contains 15 residues. Germline values: CDR1 SGDLS, CDR2 YYNGEE. V trimming: 4 bases; J trimming: 8 bases; junction bases outside the gene matches: 12. The CDR3 DNA follows: TGTGCCAGCAGCATAACGCCAGCGGGACTCGATGAGCAGTTCTTC. Encoded protein: CASSITPAGLDEQFF.

The chain uses TRBV11-3 and TRBJ2-1; TRBD2 matches 16 bases. V gave up 4 bases and J gave up 8 bases; unmatched junction bases: 11. The CDR3 spans 18 residues. Germline CDR1 reads SGHNT; CDR2 reads YENEEA. The CDR3 loop reads CASSSLGLAGGHGDEQFF. DNA of the CDR3: TGTGCCAGCAGCTCTTTGGGACTAGCGGGGGGGCACGGCGATGAGCAGTTCTTC.

The chain combines TRBV28 with TRBJ2-1, with D perhaps TRBD2 (6 bases). The germline CDR1 and CDR2 sequences are MDHEN and SYDVKM. The V and J ends lost 10 bases and 7 bases respectively, with 17 bases between them. The CDR3 runs 13 residues. CDR3 residues: CATDGGTANEQFF. CDR3 sequence (DNA): TGTGCCACCGATGGAGGGACGGCGAATGAGCAGTTCTTC.

This chain uses TRBV27 with TRBJ2-7, with TRBD1 matching over 9 bases. The germline V gene has CDR1 MNHEY and CDR2 SMNVEV (reference sequence). J was trimmed by 4 bases and V by 2 bases; bases with no gene match: 15. The CDR3 sequence is 18 residues long. CDR3 nucleotides: TGTGCCAGCAGTTTACGCCTTCTGTACAGGGGGCGCGTATACGAGCAGTACTTC. Protein product: CASSLRLLYRGRVYEQYF.

This clone was seen once. This sequence joins TRBV11-2 and TRBJ1-5, with D unclear. V was cut by 1 base and J by 5 bases, with 12 bases left in between. Looked up from germline, CDR1 is SGHAT and CDR2 is FQNNGV. CDR3 size: 15 residues. The CDR3 DNA reads as TGTGCCAGCAGCTTAGTACCGGGGTACGATCAGCCCCAGCATTTT. Its translation is CASSLVPGYDQPQHF.

The chain employs TRBV27 and TRBJ2-6, with a weak D call TRBD2 (5 bases). Germline assignment: CDR1 MNHEY and CDR2 SMNVEV (reference sequence). CDR3 size: 16 residues. V lost 0 bases and J lost 2, with 8 bases in between. The CDR3 reads CASSLSPGTGANVLTF. As DNA, the CDR3 is TGTGCCAGCAGTTTATCGCCCGGGACTGGGGCCAACGTCCTGACTTTC.

The chain has TRBV6-1 and TRBJ2-7; possibly TRBD2 for D (5 bases). From germline, CDR1 is MNHNS and CDR2 SASEGT. The CDR3 has 11 amino acids. V dropped 6 bases and J dropped 6 bases, with 9 bases sitting between them. The CDR3 DNA reads as TGTGCCAGCAGACTAGTCTTCGAGCAGTACTTC. As protein: CASRLVFEQYF.

The chain has TRBV7-9 and TRBJ2-3, with 7 nucleotides matching TRBD1. The germline CDR1 and CDR2 sequences are SEHNR and FQNEAQ (reference sequence). V trimming: 3 bases; J trimming: 2 bases; junction bases outside the gene matches: 11. The CDR3 spans 17 residues. For the CDR3, the DNA is TGTGCCAGCAGCTTTACGATCCGGGACAGATACACAGATACGCAGTATTTT. Residues: CASSFTIRDRYTDTQYF.

This clone has a handful of counts. The chain combines TRBV11-2 with TRBJ2-7; D is perhaps TRBD1 (5 bases). This CDR3 has 16 residues. V was trimmed by 6 bases and J by 0 bases, leaving 18 bases between them. CDR1 and CDR2 from the germline V gene are SGHAT and FQNNGV. CDR3 sequence reads: CASRRILGAASYEQYF. The CDR3 nucleotides read TGTGCCAGCAGGCGGATCCTTGGGGCCGCCTCCTACGAGCAGTACTTC.

This sequence joins TRBV9 and TRBJ2-2; 10 bases align to TRBD1. This CDR3 has 17 residues. Germline loops: CDR1 SGDLS, CDR2 YYNGEE. V was pared by 2 bases and J by 6 bases, with 10 bases of the junction left unmatched. The CDR3 sequence: CASSVGRTGGVAGELFF. The DNA for the CDR3 is TGTGCCAGCAGCGTCGGACGGACAGGGGGAGTCGCCGGGGAGCTGTTTTTT.

The V gene is TRBV11-2, the J gene TRBJ2-7; 7 positions match TRBD1. Germline CDR1 reads SGHAT; CDR2 reads FQNNGV. V was clipped by 1 base and J by 0 bases; unmatched bases: 9. This CDR3 comprises 17 residues. The CDR3 region has the DNA TGTGCCAGCAGCTTAGGCTACAGGGGTCATAGCTCCTACGAGCAGTACTTC. Translated: CASSLGYRGHSSYEQYF.

The rearrangement links TRBV7-9 to TRBJ2-2; 9 bases are shared with TRBD1. The germline V gene has CDR1 SEHNR and CDR2 FQNEAQ (reference sequence). The CDR3 length is 18 residues. V lost 7 bases, J lost 6 bases, and 18 bases stayed unmatched. The CDR3 is CASTLRSSGQGNSGELFF. Here the CDR3 DNA reads TGTGCCAGCACCCTCCGGAGTTCGGGACAGGGTAATTCCGGGGAGCTGTTTTTT.

This clone was observed once. The genes are TRBV7-2 and TRBJ2-7; 7 nucleotides align to TRBD2. V was clipped by 5 bases and J by 2 bases; unmatched bases: 6. This CDR3 region has 14 residues. CDR1 is SGHTA, CDR2 FQGNSA, per germline. The CDR3 nucleotides are TGTGCCAGCAGCGGATTAGCGGGCCCCTACGAGCAGTACTTC. It codes for CASSGLAGPYEQYF.

The chain links TRBV6-6 to TRBJ2-7; TRBD2 matches 14 bases. This CDR3 is 15 amino acids long. Losses at the gene ends were 5 bases for V and 2 bases for J; bases not matched to a gene: 2. Germline V gives CDR1 MNHNY, CDR2 SVGAGI (reference sequence). The CDR3 nucleotides read TGTGCCAGCAGTCTGACTAGCGGGAGGGCCTACGAGCAGTACTTC. It codes for CASSLTSGRAYEQYF.

The chain links TRBV19 to TRBJ1-1; D remains ambiguous. Between the trimmed V and J ends, which lost 7 bases and 1 base, there was a span of 7 bases. Germline V lookup: CDR1 LNHDA, CDR2 SQIVND (reference sequence). CDR3 length: 12 residues. The CDR3 loop is CASKTGNTEAFF. CDR3 DNA sequence: TGTGCCAGTAAGACTGGGAACACTGAAGCTTTCTTT. The full variable domain, its missing parts supplied by reference TRBV19 and TRBJ1-1, is DGGITQSPKYLFRKEGQNVTLSCEQNLNHDAMYWYRQDPGQGLRLIYYSQIVNDFQKGDIAEGYSVSREKKESFPLTVTSAQKNPTAFYLCASKTGNTEAFFGQGTRLTVV.

The J gene is TRBJ2-7, the V gene TRBV5-6; D is possibly TRBD2 (6 bases). Trimming removed 4 bases from V and 3 bases from J, with 11 bases in between. This CDR3 region has 13 residues. Germline V lookup: CDR1 SGHDT, CDR2 YYEEEE. The CDR3 DNA follows: TGTGCCAGCAGCCCCATTAGCGGCTACGAGCAGTACTTC. As protein: CASSPISGYEQYF.

The chain employs TRBV7-9 and TRBJ2-2; D remains ambiguous. Looked up from germline, CDR1 is SEHNR and CDR2 is FQNEAQ (reference sequence). The CDR3 extends over 13 amino acids. Trimming removed 11 bases at V and 4 bases at J, with 14 bases between. CDR3: CAGSPPSTGELFF. CDR3 nucleotide sequence: TGTGCCGGCTCCCCCCCGTCCACCGGGGAGCTGTTTTTT.

The genes are TRBV15 and TRBJ2-5, with D maybe TRBD2 (5 bases). The J call is uncertain, as TRBJ2-7 better fits the DNA end. Looked up from germline, CDR1 is LNHNV and CDR2 is YYDKDF (reference sequence). The CDR3 contains 14 residues. DNA of the CDR3: TGTGCCACCAGCAGAGATAGGGCCGGGAACGAGCAGTACTTC. It encodes CATSRDRAGNEQYF.

This chain links TRBV9 with TRBJ2-1; 8 bases align to TRBD1. V lost 0 bases, J lost 4 bases, and 6 bases stayed unmatched. Germline V CDR1 and CDR2: SGDLS, YYNGEE. There are 16 residues in the CDR3. This CDR3 is CASSVGRGQEYNEQFF. The CDR3 DNA follows: TGTGCCAGCAGCGTAGGTAGGGGACAGGAGTACAATGAGCAGTTCTTC.

CDR3 sequence (DNA): TGTGCCATCAGTGAGTCGACGGGGGTCTACGAGCAGTACTTC. Translating it yields CAISESTGVYEQYF. The chain couples TRBV10-3 to TRBJ2-7, with D perhaps TRBD2 (6 bases). The CDR3 covers 14 residues. Germline-derived CDR1 and CDR2 are ENHRY and SYGVKD. Between the trimmed V and J ends, which lost 0 bases and 3 bases, there was a span of 9 bases.

The gene calls are TRBV7-7 and TRBJ2-1, with a tentative D call TRBD1 (5 bases). From germline, CDR1 is SSHAT and CDR2 FNYEAQ (reference sequence). V was shortened by 3 bases and J by 0 bases, with 15 bases between the two germline ends. The CDR3 contains 17 residues. Here the CDR3 reads CASSLADSRRSYNEQFF. The CDR3 nucleotides read TGTGCCAGCAGCTTGGCAGACAGTCGCCGCTCCTACAATGAGCAGTTCTTC.

V and J are TRBV7-8 and TRBJ2-6; D is ambiguous. Germline V gives CDR1 SGHVS, CDR2 FQNEAQ. V shed 5 bases and J shed 0 bases, with 5 bases lying between them. The CDR3 has 14 residues. This chain's CDR3 is CASSPFSGANVLTF. CDR3 sequence (DNA): TGTGCCAGCAGCCCCTTCTCTGGGGCCAACGTCCTGACTTTC.